The 6 T cell receptor beta chains in this list originate from one sample, sequenced in a study of blood T cell repertoires in COVID-19. Profiling relied on immunoSEQ multiplex PCR, and the TCRdb table lists in-frame clones only, not all of them. The sample records 200,000 to 250,000 clones, about 86% being singletons. Sequenced input: PBMCs or T cells enriched from blood (not recorded which). The receptors originated from a woman aged 45 to 65 in a cohort exposed to, infected with or recovered from COVID-19 (not recorded which).

The count of this clone is one. The rearrangement links TRBV10-3 to TRBJ1-5; D is perhaps TRBD1 (6 bases). The CDR3 covers 14 residues. Trimming took 4 bases from V and 12 from J, leaving 19 bases between them. The V gene's germline CDR1 is ENHRY and CDR2 SYGVKD. CDR3 DNA: TGTGCCATCAGTGGGACCGCAGGGGAAATAAGCCAGCATTTT. Encoded protein: CAISGTAGEISQHF.

The V gene is TRBV18, the J gene TRBJ1-2; TRBD1 matches at 8 bases. The CDR3 has 14 amino acids. J was trimmed by 7 bases and V by 3 bases; bases with no gene match: 7. Germline V gene lookup returns CDR1 KGHSH and CDR2 LQKENI. The CDR3 here is CASSPPHRGFGYTF. In nucleotides, the CDR3 is TGTGCCAGCTCACCCCCACACAGGGGGTTTGGCTACACCTTC.

Only one count was recorded for this clone. V is TRBV19 and J is TRBJ2-3, with 7 nucleotides matching TRBD1. J lost 0 bases, V lost 8 bases, and 8 bases had no gene match. The CDR3 consists of 15 residues. CDR1 and CDR2 from the germline V gene are LNHDA and SQIVND (reference sequence). The CDR3 region is CASGPGTVSTDTQYF. For the CDR3, the DNA is TGTGCCAGTGGACCCGGGACAGTTAGCACAGATACGCAGTATTTT.

The chain employs TRBV9 and TRBJ2-7, with D perhaps matching TRBD1 (5 bases). Per germline, CDR1 SGDLS and CDR2 YYNGEE. This CDR3 has 12 residues. V was trimmed by 4 bases and J by 4 bases, leaving 9 bases between them. CDR3 DNA: TGTGCCAGCAGCCTGGACAATTACGAGCAGTACTTC. Amino acids: CASSLDNYEQYF.

The genes are TRBV28 and TRBJ1-2; the D gene is possibly TRBD1 (6 bases). V was clipped by 4 bases and J by 8 bases, with 11 bases between them. This CDR3 has 12 residues. Germline V gene sequence: CDR1 MDHEN, CDR2 SYDVKM. CDR3: CASSSGTPGYTF. CDR3 coding DNA: TGTGCCAGCAGTTCCGGGACACCAGGCTACACCTTC.

The rearrangement links TRBV5-1 to TRBJ2-2, with TRBD1 matching over 11 bases. This CDR3 has 14 amino acids. Unmatched junction bases numbered 5, after V lost 6 bases and J lost 7 bases. Germline loops: CDR1 SGHRS, CDR2 YFSETQ. The CDR3 reads CASTRDRGFGELFF. CDR3 in DNA: TGCGCCAGCACTCGGGACAGGGGGTTCGGGGAGCTGTTTTTT.